Detailed here is one T cell receptor beta chain. This receptor's antigen is unknown. Compared with germline, one end of the junction differs, possibly owing to a read error. This entry comes from a study of shared clonotypes between healthy human individuals (dated by TCRdb to 2018 to 2020). Regarding the study in general: Three men and a couple of women, aged 18 to 49 years, made up the cohort. Different laboratories and diverse techniques were used to prepare libraries and sequence TCR repertoires, to increase sequencing depth and limit assay-specific biases. Between about 0.85 and 9.5 billion PBMCs per donor were obtained by leukapheresis. Blood TCR repertoires of a handful of healthy adults were deeply sequenced to estimate repertoire size and the extent of clonotype sharing between individuals.

The germline V gene (reference sequence) gives CDR1 as SEHNR and CDR2 as FQNEAQ. Its CDR3 holds 12 amino acids, cysteine through phenylalanine. Just the 36-base CDR3 DNA is kept, in frame starting at base 1. Here is what the overall study found, with its caveats: Because the study included a small number of donors, the genetic and exposure-history diversity represented was limited. Pairwise subsampling led to the expectation that sequencing depth would affect the degree of clonotype sharing among donors. Sampling was restricted to blood, and TCR repertoires in tissues likely differ from the TCR repertoires found in blood.

Donors were healthy HIV-negative adults with no recently reported acute infections or vaccinations. All donors were Caucasian adults living in Nashville, Tennessee, USA. In the unsorted samples, 85 million to 100 million PBMCs were counted, and genomic DNA was extracted using the QIAamp DNA Blood Mini kit. Blood was collected by leukapheresis, and PBMCs were isolated by Ficoll-Histopaque density gradient centrifugation and then cryopreserved in liquid nitrogen vapor phase. Using the deep immunoSEQ assay, multiplex PCR amplified TCR CDR3 regions from genomic DNA. Genomic DNA extracted from each cell subset was distributed evenly over all wells of several immunoSEQ 96-well plates, and each plate served as one replicate. For unsorted PBMC, around 310 ng of genomic DNA, equivalent to 30,000 to 35,000 T cell genomes, went into each replicate PCR. Ten immunoSEQ deep assay plates were used to sequence the unsorted PBMC genomic DNA. Purified libraries were quantified with a Qubit 3.0 fluorometer, sized on a Bioanalyzer 2100, and re-quantified with the KAPA Library Quantification kit. Every immunoSEQ 96-well plate was sequenced on a separate single-read 150-cycle Illumina NextSeq 550 flow cell. The original methods were these. Because the immunoSEQ output held only junctional sequences and lacked quality scores, the filtering could not match the filtering applied to full-length reads. To assign V/J genes and CDR3, sequences were annotated using PyIR, a Python wrapper for IgBLAST v1.9, with IMGT germline references. Any read was removed if the V/J assignment was weak (E-value above 1e-6), the CDR3 was missing, or the read contained stop codons, out-of-frame junctions, or ambiguous translated residues. A V3J clonotype was defined by an identical inferred V gene, J gene, and CDR3 amino acid sequence. Percentage overlap between repertoires was computed as shared unique clonotypes divided by the size of the smaller repertoire. RTK rarefaction, the Chao1 estimator, and Recon v2.1 estimates of unobserved clonotypes were used to assess repertoire richness. This is the immuneACCESS table as TCRdb keeps it, with only in-frame sequences that have V and J called. A part of the clones is gone; compared with another copy, unresolved V genes explain less than half, and the rest is unexplained. V, J and clone size are those of that table, while D and trimming were read from the DNA. The sample profile shows hundreds of thousands of clones; around 77% of them were found once. 12% of the sample is in the top ten clones.

The clonotype originates from a woman in her forties in good health. Some clones in this sample may be carry-over from other donors' samples. The sample taken for sequencing was PBMCs. The chain joins TRBV7-9 to TRBJ2-5, with the D gene not confidently named. CDR3 region: CASSLGVETQYF. The bases read TGTGCCAGCAGTTTAGGAGTGGAGACCCAGTACTTC.